The clone carrying this T cell receptor (beta chain) occurred once. The sample is drawn from a study of T cell responses to AZD1222 COVID-19 vaccine. The CDR3 sequence is 11 residues long. V was cut by 6 bases and J by 1 base, with 6 bases left in between. The germline V gene encodes CDR1 DFQATT and CDR2 SNEGSKA (reference sequence). Clones were read by immunoSEQ multiplex PCR, and TCRdb kept only the in-frame ones, dropping some. The profile shows approximately 100,000 clones, about 83% of them singletons. The clonotype was recovered from an adult in good health. This chain connects TRBV20-1 to TRBJ1-1; D remains unclear. This material consisted of peripheral blood, taken on day 0 of AZD1222 vaccination. The CDR3 bases are TGCAGTGCCAGTGGGAACACTGAAGCTTTCTTT. Translation: CSASGNTEAFF.